These 21 T cell receptor beta chains share one sample of origin, sequenced in a study of T cell clonality in common variable immunodeficiency. Libraries were prepared by immunoSEQ multiplex PCR; TCRdb keeps only in-frame clonotypes and omits some of them. This sample carries some 60,000 clones, none of them present only once. Sequenced input: peripheral blood mononuclear cells. The receptors stem from a person aged 18 to 70 in good health.

This clone was detected ten times or more. The read falls 3 residues short of the CDR3 end, and the missing part is taken from the germline J gene. The V call is TRBV23-1, the J call TRBJ1-2; 11 positions match TRBD1. TRBV23-1 is marked as an open reading frame, function uncertain. CDR3 length equals 17 residues. The V gene end was trimmed by 4 bases and the J gene end by 0 bases; junction bases not matched to a gene: 7. The part of the CDR3 DNA that was read is TGCGCCAGCAGTCCCCTGGACAGGGGGCGAGCTAACTATGGC. Translation gives CASSPLDRGRANYG. The CDR3, in full, reads CASSPLDRGRANYGYTF.

This clone was recorded at least ten times. The read finishes 3 residues shy of the CDR3 end, and the germline J gene is used to complete it. This chain links TRBV2 with TRBJ2-4, with 12 bases lining up with TRBD2. The CDR3 totals 15 residues. Germline values: CDR1 SNHLY, CDR2 FYNNEI. The J segment lost 8 bases and the V segment lost 6 bases, leaving 8 bases of the junction unmatched. The CDR3 bases that were read are TGTGCCAGCAGGCTAGCGGGAGGGCCGAGGTACATT. Translation gives CASRLAGGPRYI. The full CDR3 protein reads CASRLAGGPRYIQYF.

This clone was counted ten times or more. The read finishes 3 residues shy of the CDR3 end, and the germline J gene is used to complete it. The chain combines TRBV7-2 with TRBJ1-1, with D uncertain. Germline lookup yields CDR1 SGHTA and CDR2 FQGNSA. V shed 5 bases and J shed 1 base, with 8 bases lying between them. CDR3 length equals 13 residues. CDR3 DNA, as far as it was read: TGTGCCAGCAGCGGCCGGGGGAACACTGAA. Amino acid sequence: CASSGRGNTE. The whole CDR3 region reads CASSGRGNTEAFF.

This clone has at least ten counts. The CDR3 extends 3 residues past the end of the read, so its final part is completed from the germline J gene. The chain employs TRBV18 and TRBJ2-1; 15 positions match TRBD2. This CDR3 region has 18 residues. V shed 3 bases and J 3 bases; nucleotides not matched to a gene: 6. Germline assignment: CDR1 KGHSH and CDR2 LQKENI. The CDR3 here is CASSPPGLAGGLYNEQFF. The DNA read from the CDR3 is TGTGCCAGCTCACCTCCGGGACTAGCGGGAGGTCTCTACAATGAG.

This clone is deemed medium-sized. One end of the junction does not line up with germline, which may come from a read error. Read data end 3 residues before the CDR3 end; the end is taken from the germline J gene. This chain connects TRBV4-2 to TRBJ1-1, with 9 bases matching TRBD1. The CDR3 loop spans 14 amino acids. CDR1 LGHNA and CDR2 YNFKEQ come from the germline V gene. The CDR3 reads CASSPTGGRAEAFF. The CDR3 DNA, read in part, is TGCGCCAGCAGCCCTACAGGGGGCAGGGCTGAA.

This clone showed up many times. The read terminates 3 residues before the CDR3 end, so the remaining end is supplied by the germline J gene. The chain couples TRBV5-1 to TRBJ2-5; no reliable D call. The CDR3 has 13 residues. Trimming stripped 2 bases from V and 4 bases from J, with 9 bases between. The germline gives CDR1 SGHRS, CDR2 YFSETQ. Partial CDR3 DNA: TGCGCCAGCAGCTTACAAAATCTAGAGACC. Translated: CASSLQNLET. The full CDR3 sequence reads CASSLQNLETQYF.

This clone came up many times. Read data end 3 residues before the CDR3 end; the end is taken from the germline J gene. The chain carries TRBV5-5 and TRBJ2-1; D is uncertain. The CDR3 has 14 amino acids. Germline-derived CDR1 and CDR2 are SGHKS and YYEKEE (reference sequence). V shed 5 bases and J shed 1 base, with 10 bases lying between them. Partial CDR3 DNA: TGTGCCAGCAGTTCAGAAGCGTCCTACAATGAG. Its translation is CASSSEASYNE. The CDR3 reads in full as CASSSEASYNEQFF.

This clone was detected many times. With the read ending 3 residues before the CDR3 end, the germline J gene is used to fill in that end. The chain employs TRBV7-3 and TRBJ1-1; TRBD1 agrees at 9 bases. The CDR3 extends over 12 amino acids. Germline trimming cut 5 bases from V and 7 bases from J; bases unmatched to any gene: 2. From germline, CDR1 is SGHTA and CDR2 FQGTGA. The covered CDR3 bases are TGTGCCAGCAGCCAGGACAGGGGTGAA. Protein sequence: CASSQDRGE. The full CDR3 is CASSQDRGEAFF. The whole variable domain, filled in from reference TRBV7-3 and TRBJ1-1, reads GAGVSQTPSNKVTEKGKYVELRCDPISGHTALYWYRQSLGQGPEFLIYFQGTGAADDSGLPNDRFFAVRPEGSVSTLKIQRTERGDSAVYLCASSQDRGEAFFGQGTRLTVV.

Many counts were recorded for this clone. The CDR3 end lies 3 residues beyond the end of the read and is filled in from the germline J gene. The chain employs TRBV19 and TRBJ2-3; D unresolved. Per the germline V gene, CDR1 is LNHDA and CDR2 is SQIVND (reference sequence). CDR3 size: 12 residues. V was pared by 6 bases and J by 2 bases, with 6 bases between. The CDR3 is CASSLTTDTQYF. CDR3 bases read: TGTGCCAGTAGCCTAACCACAGATACG. Drawing the rest from reference TRBV19 and TRBJ2-3, the complete variable domain is DGGITQSPKYLFRKEGQNVTLSCEQNLNHDAMYWYRQDPGQGLRLIYYSQIVNDFQKGDIAEGYSVSREKKESFPLTVTSAQKNPTAFYLCASSLTTDTQYFGPGTRLTVL.

This clone was detected many times. The sequenced fragment ends 3 residues before the CDR3 boundary, so the rest is inferred from the germline J gene. The V gene is TRBV19, the J gene TRBJ2-1, with a tentative D call TRBD1 (5 bases). CDR3 length: 13 residues. Trimming shortened V by 1 base and J by 6 bases, and 7 bases separated the two germline ends. Germline-derived CDR1 and CDR2 are LNHDA and SQIVND (reference sequence). This chain's CDR3 is CASSIGRGNEQFF. CDR3 bases read: TGTGCCAGTAGTATAGGAAGGGGCAATGAG.

This clone has ten or more counts. The read ends 3 residues shy of where the CDR3 ends; the end is completed using the germline J gene. V gene TRBV19 combines with J gene TRBJ2-5, with 12 bases that match TRBD1. The germline gives CDR1 LNHDA, CDR2 SQIVND (reference sequence). The CDR3 covers 15 residues. The trim removed 9 bases at V and 4 bases at J, leaving 9 bases unmatched. The CDR3 DNA, read in part, is TGTGCCAGCACTGAGGGGACAGGGGGCATAGAGACC. Its translation is CASTEGTGGIET. The complete CDR3 sequence is CASTEGTGGIETQYF. Looking up the rest from reference TRBV19 and TRBJ2-5 gives the full variable domain: DGGITQSPKYLFRKEGQNVTLSCEQNLNHDAMYWYRQDPGQGLRLIYYSQIVNDFQKGDIAEGYSVSREKKESFPLTVTSAQKNPTAFYLCASTEGTGGIETQYFGPGTRLLVL.

This clone was detected ten times or more. The missing CDR3 end, 3 residues past where the read stops, is filled in from the germline J gene. This rearrangement joins TRBV28 to TRBJ1-6, with 7 bases lining up with TRBD1. V gave up 5 bases and J gave up 7 bases; unmatched junction bases: 8. This CDR3 is 15 amino acids long. CDR1 is MDHEN and CDR2 is SYDVKM in the germline V gene. The CDR3 reads CASSIAGTVNSPLHF. CDR3 bases read: TGTGCCAGCAGTATAGCCGGGACAGTCAATTCACCC.

This clone was recorded many times. The read ends 3 residues shy of where the CDR3 ends; the end is completed using the germline J gene. The V and J genes are TRBV7-2 and TRBJ2-7; D remains unclear. The CDR3 runs 14 residues. Germline-derived CDR1 and CDR2 are SGHTA and FQGNSA. V shed 1 base and J shed 3 bases, with 10 bases lying between them. CDR3 sequence: CASSLGLTSYEQYF. The CDR3 DNA, read in part, is TGTGCCAGCAGCTTAGGGCTCACCAGCTACGAG.

Concerning this clone: The read stops 3 residues short of the end of the CDR3; the missing end is completed from the germline J gene. The chain joins TRBV5-1 to TRBJ2-1; the match to TRBD1 covers 9 bases. The CDR3 loop spans 17 amino acids. In germline, CDR1 is SGHRS, CDR2 YFSETQ. V lost 1 base, J lost 3 bases, and 8 bases stayed unmatched. The CDR3 region is CASSLKSGTGNYNEQFF. The sequenced part of the CDR3 DNA is TGCGCCAGCAGCTTGAAATCCGGGACAGGGAACTACAATGAG.

This clone was observed at least ten times. The read gets to within 3 residues of the CDR3 end, and the germline J gene fills in the rest. The rearrangement joins TRBV28 to TRBJ1-4, with unresolved D. Trimming shortened V by 7 bases and J by 5 bases, and 5 bases separated the two germline ends. The CDR3 covers 11 residues. The germline CDR1 and CDR2 sequences are MDHEN and SYDVKM. The CDR3 bases that were read are TGTGCCAGCAACGCGAATGAAAAA. Protein: CASNANEK. The CDR3, in full, reads CASNANEKLFF.

This clone is labeled medium-sized. The CDR3 end lies 3 residues beyond the end of the read and is filled in from the germline J gene. The V and J genes are TRBV5-1 and TRBJ1-1; no definite D call. Trimming left V 7 bases short and J 7 bases short, with 11 bases between. The CDR3 covers 11 residues. Germline CDR1 and CDR2: SGHRS and YFSETQ. CDR3 bases read: TGCGCCAGCGAAATCGGGGATGAA. Translated, it gives CASEIGDE. From start to end, the CDR3 is CASEIGDEAFF.

This clone was counted ten times or more. Read coverage stops 3 residues before the CDR3 terminus; the germline J gene supplies the remainder. The rearrangement links TRBV28 to TRBJ2-7; the match to TRBD2 covers 7 bases. Unmatched junction bases numbered 9, after V lost 8 bases and J lost 5 bases. CDR1 is MDHEN, CDR2 SYDVKM, per germline. The CDR3 contains 13 residues. The CDR3 bases that were read are TGTGCCAGCTCGCGGACTAGTCGTAACGAG. Translating it yields CASSRTSRNE. The full CDR3 protein is CASSRTSRNEQYF.

This clone occurred many times. The read ends 3 residues early relative to the CDR3; the germline J gene fills the gap. The rearrangement links TRBV20-1 to TRBJ2-5, with 7 bases identical to TRBD2. The CDR3 extends over 16 amino acids. The ends lost 5 bases at V and 0 bases at J; junction bases unmatched: 12. From germline, CDR1 is DFQATT and CDR2 SNEGSKA (reference sequence). The CDR3 reads CSAEPPWEGNQETQYF. The DNA read from the CDR3 is TGCAGTGCTGAACCCCCTTGGGAGGGGAACCAAGAGACC.

This clone has at least ten counts. The CDR3 is cut off 3 residues early in the read; its end comes from the germline J gene. The genes are TRBV28 and TRBJ2-2; 8 bases line up with TRBD1. Per the germline V gene, CDR1 is MDHEN and CDR2 is SYDVKM. After removal of 6 bases from V and 7 bases from J, the junction contained 7 bases not matched to a gene. The CDR3 is 14 residues long. The CDR3 bases that were read are TGTGCCAGCAGCCAGGGACAGGCAAACGGGGAG. It codes for CASSQGQANGE. The entire CDR3 reads CASSQGQANGELFF.

This clone has at least ten counts. The read is 3 residues too short to cover the CDR3 end, so that end is filled in from the germline J gene. The rearrangement joins TRBV12-5 to TRBJ2-7, with 11 bases identical to TRBD2. J lost 0 bases, V lost 4 bases, and 8 bases had no gene match. Germline V gene sequence: CDR1 LGHNT, CDR2 FRNRAP. The CDR3 has 17 residues. The CDR3 loop reads CASGSGLAGSLSYEQYF. CDR3 bases read: TGTGCTAGTGGTTCCGGACTAGCGGGTTCTCTCTCCTACGAG.

This clone was picked up many times. The CDR3 is cut off 3 residues early in the read; its end comes from the germline J gene. V usage is TRBV18 and J usage is TRBJ1-3; 7 nucleotides agree with TRBD1. The germline V gene encodes CDR1 KGHSH and CDR2 LQKENI. The CDR3 is 15 amino acids. Trimming at V came to 3 bases and at J to 1 base, leaving 3 bases not matched to a gene. The sequenced CDR3 bases are TGTGCCAGCTCACCGGAGACAGGGTCTGGAAACACC. It translates to CASSPETGSGNT. In full, the CDR3 reads CASSPETGSGNTIYF. The full variable domain, rest sourced from reference TRBV18 and TRBJ1-3, is NAGVMQNPRHLVRRRGQEARLRCSPMKGHSHVYWYRQLPEEGLKFMVYLQKENIIDESGMPKERFSAEFPKEGPSILRIQQVVRGDSAAYFCASSPETGSGNTIYFGEGSWLTVV.